This T cell receptor (beta chain) was recovered during a study of T cell responses to AZD1222 COVID-19 vaccine. Assay: immunoSEQ multiplex PCR; the TCRdb copy retains only in-frame clones and omits some. The sample shows about 93,000 clones, nearly 90% of them seen only once. Notes on the study in general: Unmutated variant regions are reportedly targeted by nearly half of spike-specific TCRs. At baseline, just a handful of AZD1222 recipients tested seropositive. Distributed over spike, vaccine-associated CD4 TCRs predominated at 160-218 and 743-854. The donors showed a predominance of white British ancestry and of females, with possible underestimation of clonal diversity.

With respect to this clone: Its antigen is as yet unknown.

CDR3 length: 13 amino acids. The germline V gene has CDR1 MDHEN and CDR2 SYDVKM. Trimming shortened V by 5 bases and J by 3 bases, and 10 bases separated the two germline ends. The chain is built from TRBV28 and TRBJ1-2, with D possibly being TRBD1 (6 bases). The starting material was peripheral blood, obtained on day 0 of MenACWY control vaccination. This sequence originates from an adult in good health. CDR3 region: CASSVTGYYGYTF. For the CDR3, the DNA is TGTGCCAGCAGTGTAACAGGGTACTATGGCTACACCTTC.